Below, 20 T cell receptor beta chains from the same sample are listed, as sequenced in a study of PD-1 blockade in classical Hodgkin lymphoma. The assay was immunoSEQ multiplex PCR, and TCRdb's table has in-frame clones only and misses some. The sample holds tens of thousands of clones; around nine tenths are singletons and the top ten take roughly 3%. The time point is: cycle 4 day 1 (C4D1), after five to seven weeks of nivolumab. All trial patients relapsed after autologous stem cell transplantation. The sequences come from peripheral blood mononuclear cells (PBMCs), collected before the fourth cycle of nivolumab. All receptors derive from a human donor with classical Hodgkin lymphoma.

The chain couples TRBV29-1 to TRBJ1-2; perhaps TRBD1 as D (6 bases). V was cut by 0 bases and J by 8 bases, with 34 bases left in between. The CDR3 runs to 20 residues. Germline CDR1 is SQVTM and CDR2 is ANQGSEA. The CDR3 reads CSVEDPFLRGSRALERGYTF. Here the CDR3 DNA reads TGCAGCGTTGAAGATCCCTTTCTTAGGGGGAGTAGGGCCCTGGAGCGGGGCTACACCTTC.

The genes are TRBV2 and TRBJ2-2; TRBD2 might be the D (6 bases). Germline V gene lookup returns CDR1 SNHLY and CDR2 FYNNEI. The CDR3 is 14 residues long. Trimming stripped 6 bases from V and 2 bases from J, with 10 bases between. The CDR3 DNA reads as TGTGCCAGCAGAAGGGAGGTTAACACCGGGGAGCTGTTTTTT. Translating gives CASRREVNTGELFF. The full variable domain, completed using reference TRBV2 and TRBJ2-2, is EPEVTQTPSHQVTQMGQEVILRCVPISNHLYFYWYRQILGQKVEFLVSFYNNEISEKSEIFDDQFSVERPDGSNFTLKIRSTKLEDSAMYFCASRREVNTGELFFGEGSRLTVL.

This chain uses TRBV5-8 with TRBJ1-6; possibly TRBD1 for D (5 bases). The V gene lost 2 bases and the J gene lost 12 bases, with 15 bases spanning the gap. In germline, CDR1 is SGHTS, CDR2 YDEGEE. The CDR3 sequence is 14 residues long. CDR3 sequence (DNA): TGTGCCAGCAGCTTTGGGACTGCCCTTATACCCCTCCACTTT. The encoded protein is CASSFGTALIPLHF.

The chain combines TRBV7-6 with TRBJ2-1, with D possibly matching TRBD2 (7 bases). Germline V CDR1 and CDR2: SGHVS, FNYEAQ. This CDR3 has 18 amino acids. The V and J ends lost 2 bases and 3 bases respectively, with 20 bases between them. CDR3 DNA sequence: TGTGCCAGCAGCTTAAGGGGGGGAGGGGACCGTATCTACAATGAGCAGTTCTTC. Translation gives CASSLRGGGDRIYNEQFF.

Here the CDR3 reads CASSLAAFGELFF. The CDR3 DNA follows: TGTGCCAGCAGCTTAGCGGCATTCGGGGAGCTGTTTTTT. The chain couples TRBV11-3 to TRBJ2-2; D is uncertain. Trimming cost V 1 base and J 7 bases, with 7 bases left between them. This CDR3 spans 13 amino acids. CDR1 and CDR2 (germline): SGHNT, YENEEA.

The rearrangement joins TRBV4-2 to TRBJ2-7; D is possibly TRBD1 (5 bases). The CDR3 totals 12 residues. The V and J ends lost 11 bases and 4 bases respectively, with 15 bases between them. CDR1 LGHNA and CDR2 YNFKEQ come from the germline V gene. The CDR3 sequence: CALSTGVYEQYF. The CDR3 DNA sequence: TGTGCCCTCTCTACAGGAGTTTACGAGCAGTACTTC.

This sequence joins TRBV7-2 and TRBJ2-1, with D perhaps matching TRBD1 or TRBD2 (5 bases each). Per the germline V gene, CDR1 is SGHTA and CDR2 is FQGNSA. There are 17 residues in the CDR3. V lost 6 bases and J 10 bases, leaving 28 bases between the germline ends. CDR3 sequence: CASSQPRRDVRFFEQFF. CDR3 nucleotides: TGTGCCAGCAGTCAACCCCGCCGGGACGTCCGGTTTTTCGAGCAGTTCTTC.

The genes are TRBV5-4 and TRBJ2-2; D gene uncertain. CDR1 SGHNT and CDR2 YYREEE come from the germline V gene (reference sequence). V lost 2 bases to trimming and J lost 4 bases, with 6 bases between them. The CDR3 loop spans 13 amino acids. The CDR3 protein is CASSFGSTGELFF. Written as DNA, the CDR3 is TGTGCCAGCAGCTTCGGCAGCACCGGGGAGCTGTTTTTT. Based on the CDR3 plus reference TRBV5-4 and TRBJ2-2, the full variable domain is ETGVTQSPTHLIKTRGQQVTLRCSSQSGHNTVSWYQQALGQGPQFIFQYYREEENGRGNFPPRFSGLQFPNYSSELNVNALELDDSALYLCASSFGSTGELFFGEGSRLTVL.

V and J are TRBV9 and TRBJ2-7, with TRBD1 as a possible D gene (6 bases). In germline, CDR1 is SGDLS, CDR2 YYNGEE. V dropped 3 bases and J dropped 3 bases, with 16 bases sitting between them. The CDR3 covers 15 residues. This CDR3 is CASSEGDGLFYEQYF. Here the CDR3 DNA reads TGTGCCAGCAGCGAGGGGGACGGACTGTTCTACGAGCAGTACTTC.

About this clone itself: Other nucleotide sequences from this sample produce the same CDR3. This chain uses TRBV6-6 with TRBJ1-1; the D is unclear. Germline CDR1 reads MNHNY; CDR2 reads SVGAGI (reference sequence). This CDR3 contains 13 residues. V was pared by 6 bases and J by 2 bases, with 10 bases between. As DNA, the CDR3 is TGTGCCAGCAGCTATCGGGGAAACACTGAAGCTTTCTTT. It is translated as CASSYRGNTEAFF.

The chain recombines TRBV4-3 with TRBJ1-1; D unclear. Deletions cut 1 base from V and 0 bases from J, with 6 bases between. The CDR3 extends over 14 amino acids. Germline V gene lookup returns CDR1 LGHNA and CDR2 YSLEER. CDR3 DNA sequence: TGCGCCAGCAGCCAAGTGTTCGTGAACACTGAAGCTTTCTTT. Translation: CASSQVFVNTEAFF.

A few counts support this clone. The chain combines TRBV30 with TRBJ2-7, with D hard to call. Trimming cost V 2 bases and J 4 bases, with 9 bases left between them. CDR1 is GTSNPN and CDR2 is SVGIG in the germline V gene (reference sequence). The CDR3 covers 12 residues. In DNA, the CDR3 is TGTGCCTGGAGTTTTGGTGATTACGAGCAGTACTTC. This encodes CAWSFGDYEQYF.

The chain combines TRBV25-1 with TRBJ1-1; no clear D gene. Per germline, CDR1 MGHDK and CDR2 SYGVNS. The CDR3 loop spans 13 amino acids. V was pared by 4 bases and J by 1 base, with 7 bases between. The CDR3 region is CASSVTENTEAFF. The CDR3, as DNA: TGTGCCAGCAGTGTTACAGAGAACACTGAAGCTTTCTTT.

The genes are TRBV7-2 and TRBJ2-3; 7 nucleotides match TRBD1. V dropped 8 bases and J dropped 6; count of bases not matched to a gene: 14. The length of the CDR3 is 15 residues. Germline lookup yields CDR1 SGHTA and CDR2 FQGNSA. CDR3: CASAYETGFRDTQYF. In DNA form, the CDR3 reads TGTGCCAGCGCATATGAGACAGGGTTCAGGGATACGCAGTATTTT.

This chain links TRBV18 with TRBJ2-5, with D perhaps matching TRBD2 (6 bases). Trimming cost V 3 bases and J 2 bases, with 10 bases left between them. The CDR3 is made up of 14 amino acids. Germline V CDR1 and CDR2: KGHSH, LQKENI. CDR3 sequence: CASSPGTGQETQYF. The CDR3 DNA sequence: TGTGCCAGCTCACCGGGGACTGGTCAAGAGACCCAGTACTTC.

This chain uses TRBV27 with TRBJ1-5, with 7 bases fitting TRBD1. V shed 6 bases and J 4 bases; nucleotides not matched to a gene: 9. The CDR3 is 15 residues long. CDR1 is MNHEY and CDR2 is SMNVEV in the germline V gene (reference sequence). The CDR3 DNA follows: TGTGCCAGCAGGCCCGGGACAGTCATAAATCAGCCCCAGCATTTT. This codes for CASRPGTVINQPQHF.

This clone has a single count. The rearrangement uses TRBV25-1 and TRBJ1-5; 7 bases fit TRBD1. The CDR3 consists of 13 residues. J lost 6 bases, V lost 6 bases, and 5 bases had no gene match. The V gene's germline CDR1 is MGHDK and CDR2 SYGVNS. CDR3 region: CASSPGGGQPQHF. The CDR3 DNA reads as TGTGCCAGCAGCCCAGGGGGGGGTCAGCCCCAGCATTTT.

V usage is TRBV9 and J usage is TRBJ1-3, with D tentatively TRBD1 (5 bases). CDR3 length: 14 residues. V lost 3 bases to trimming and J lost 3 bases, with 10 bases between them. The germline CDR1 and CDR2 sequences are SGDLS and YYNGEE. In nucleotides, the CDR3 is TGTGCCAGCAGCGACGGGACTGATGGAAACACCATATATTTT. Translated, it gives CASSDGTDGNTIYF.

The chain joins TRBV7-9 to TRBJ2-3, with D tentatively TRBD2 (6 bases). This CDR3 has 15 amino acids. Germline loops: CDR1 SEHNR, CDR2 FQNEAQ (reference sequence). Trimming removed 5 bases at V and 6 bases at J, with 18 bases between. In nucleotides, the CDR3 is TGTGCCAGCAGCCCCCTTCGGAGGGGAACTGATACGCAGTATTTT. It is translated as CASSPLRRGTDTQYF. The full variable domain, with the rest looked up from reference TRBV7-9 and TRBJ2-3, is DTGVSQNPRHKITKRGQNVTFRCDPISEHNRLYWYRQTLGQGPEFLTYFQNEAQLEKSRLLSDRFSAERPKGSFSTLEIQRTEQGDSAMYLCASSPLRRGTDTQYFGPGTRLTVL.

CDR3 sequence reads: CSARQVEAFF. CDR3 DNA sequence: TGCAGTGCTAGACAGGTTGAAGCTTTCTTT. The rearrangement uses TRBV20-1 and TRBJ1-1; D not certain. The CDR3 is made up of 10 amino acids. V lost 2 bases, J lost 7 bases, and 5 bases lay in between. CDR1 and CDR2 (germline): DFQATT, SNEGSKA (reference sequence).